The 2 T cell receptor beta chains reported below all come from one sample, sequenced in a study of blood T cell repertoires in COVID-19. Repertoires were generated with immunoSEQ multiplex PCR, while TCRdb's copy carries only in-frame clones and drops some. The table records 250,000 to 300,000 clones, about 86% of them present only once. The sequenced material came from peripheral blood. The receptors derive from a woman in her fifties or sixties with active or convalescent COVID-19.

This rearrangement joins TRBV9 to TRBJ2-7, with no clear D. V lost 0 bases, J lost 3 bases, and 13 bases lay in between. The CDR3 contains 15 residues. Germline CDR1 SGDLS, CDR2 YYNGEE. CDR3 amino acids: CASSVGNSKLYEQYF. CDR3 nucleotides: TGTGCCAGCAGCGTAGGAAACTCGAAGCTCTACGAGCAGTACTTC.

V is TRBV7-9 and J is TRBJ1-1; no definite D call. This CDR3 has 13 amino acids. Per germline, CDR1 SEHNR and CDR2 FQNEAQ (reference sequence). With 5 bases removed from V and 2 bases from J, the gap between germline ends came to 9 bases. The CDR3 loop reads CASSPTVNTEAFF. The DNA of the CDR3 is TGTGCCAGCAGCCCTACTGTTAACACTGAAGCTTTCTTT.